This T cell receptor (beta chain) was obtained from a study of cytomegalovirus exposure and HLA in healthy donors. With regard to this clone: Its target is not known.

Overall study findings and caveats: Serostatus for CMV was the only available immune exposure information.

60 Vbeta and 13 Jbeta primers were used in PCR. How the authors handled the data: In a later analysis, approximately 73 million unique TCR beta chains included roughly 11 million shared by two or more donors. TCRdb's copy holds only in-frame clones and misses some; the assay was immunoSEQ multiplex PCR. V and J calls plus clone size are reproduced from that table; the DNA served to infer D and trimming. This specimen shows over 65,000 clones; the ten leading clones hold about 4.6%. Germline V lookup: CDR1 GTSNPN, CDR2 SVGIG (reference sequence). The CDR3 loop spans 10 amino acids. Trimming cost V 8 bases and J 9 bases, with 14 bases left between them.

Sequenced: PBMCs. This TCR was recovered from a young man in good health and CMV-seronegative. V gene TRBV30 combines with J gene TRBJ2-7; D remains ambiguous. The CDR3 protein is CAVGAVRQYF. CDR3 nucleotide sequence: TGTGCCGTAGGAGCTGTGAGGCAGTACTTC.